This record concerns one T cell receptor beta chain sequence. Antigen: not known. The CDR3 spans 14 residues. The germline gives CDR1 SGHTA, CDR2 FQGNSA. The ends lost 8 bases at V and 6 bases at J; junction bases unmatched: 9. These data are taken from a study of T cell responses to AZD1222 COVID-19 vaccine. The table came from immunoSEQ multiplex PCR; TCRdb's copy has only in-frame clones and leaves some out. The sample lists around 170,000 clones, over 90% occurring once. The study, taken as a whole, reports: Every sample of the repertoires postdated the peak T cell response. Following two doses of AZD1222, Spike-specific TCR breadth and depth rose. Clonal diversity was possibly underestimated; the donors were predominantly white British and more often female. Among those given AZD1222, only 6 or 7 were seropositive at baseline.

This rearrangement joins TRBV7-2 to TRBJ1-2; 10 bases line up with TRBD1. Material: peripheral blood, obtained 28 days after the second AZD1222 dose. This sequence originates from an adult who received the AZD1222 COVID-19 vaccine. The CDR3 region has the DNA TGTGCCAGCGTGTCGGACAGGGGGGTGAATGGCTACACCTTC. Translating it yields CASVSDRGVNGYTF. Full variable domain (rest looked up from reference TRBV7-2 and TRBJ1-2): GAGVSQSPSNKVTEKGKDVELRCDPISGHTALYWYRQSLGQGLEFLIYFQGNSAPDKSGLPSDRFSAERTGGSVSTLTIQRTQQEDSAVYLCASVSDRGVNGYTFGSGTRLTVV.